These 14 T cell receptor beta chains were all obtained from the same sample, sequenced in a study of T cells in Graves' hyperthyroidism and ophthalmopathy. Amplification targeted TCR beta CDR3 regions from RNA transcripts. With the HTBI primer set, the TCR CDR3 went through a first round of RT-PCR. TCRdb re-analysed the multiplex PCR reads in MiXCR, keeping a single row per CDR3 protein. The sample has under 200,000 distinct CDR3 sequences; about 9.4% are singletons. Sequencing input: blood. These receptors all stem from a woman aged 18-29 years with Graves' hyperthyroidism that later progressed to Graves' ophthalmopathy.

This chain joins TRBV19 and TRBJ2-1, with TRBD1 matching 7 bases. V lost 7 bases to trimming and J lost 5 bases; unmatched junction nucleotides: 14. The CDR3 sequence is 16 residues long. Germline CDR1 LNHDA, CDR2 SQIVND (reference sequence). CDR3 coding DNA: TGTGCCAGTAACCGTAGGGGGCTAGCCAACGACAATGAGCAGTTCTTC. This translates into CASNRRGLANDNEQFF.

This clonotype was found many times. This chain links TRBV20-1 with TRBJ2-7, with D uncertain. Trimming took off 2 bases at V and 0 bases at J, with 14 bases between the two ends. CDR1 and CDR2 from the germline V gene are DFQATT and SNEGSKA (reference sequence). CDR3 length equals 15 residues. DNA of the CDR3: TGCAGTGCTAGATCCCTCGCGGAGAGCTCCTACGAGCAGTACTTC. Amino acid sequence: CSARSLAESSYEQYF.

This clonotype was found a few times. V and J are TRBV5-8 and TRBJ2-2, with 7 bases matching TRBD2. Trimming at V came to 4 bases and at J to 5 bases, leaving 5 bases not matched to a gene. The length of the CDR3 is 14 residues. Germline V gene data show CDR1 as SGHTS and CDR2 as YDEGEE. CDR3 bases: TGTGCCAGCAGCCCCAGGACTAGAACCGGGGAGCTGTTTTTT. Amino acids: CASSPRTRTGELFF. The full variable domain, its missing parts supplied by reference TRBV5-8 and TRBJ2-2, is EAGVTQSPTHLIKTRGQQATLRCSPISGHTSVYWYQQALGLGLQFLLWYDEGEERNRGNFPPRFSGRQFPNYSSELNVNALELEDSALYLCASSPRTRTGELFFGEGSRLTVL.

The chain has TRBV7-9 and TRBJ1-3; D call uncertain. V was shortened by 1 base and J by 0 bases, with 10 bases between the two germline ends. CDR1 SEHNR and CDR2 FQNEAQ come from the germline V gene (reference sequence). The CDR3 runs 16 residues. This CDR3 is CASSLEGTGSGNTIYF. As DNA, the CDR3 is TGTGCCAGCAGCTTAGAGGGCACCGGCTCTGGAAACACCATATATTTT.

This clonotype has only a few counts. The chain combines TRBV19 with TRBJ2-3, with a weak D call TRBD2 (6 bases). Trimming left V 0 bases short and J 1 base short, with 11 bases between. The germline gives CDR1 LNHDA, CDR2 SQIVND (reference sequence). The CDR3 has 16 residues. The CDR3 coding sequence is TGTGCCAGTAGTATAGAAGTTGGCGGGGGCACAGATACGCAGTATTTT. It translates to CASSIEVGGGTDTQYF. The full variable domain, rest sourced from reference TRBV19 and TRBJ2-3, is DGGITQSPKYLFRKEGQNVTLSCEQNLNHDAMYWYRQDPGQGLRLIYYSQIVNDFQKGDIAEGYSVSREKKESFPLTVTSAQKNPTAFYLCASSIEVGGGTDTQYFGPGTRLTVL.

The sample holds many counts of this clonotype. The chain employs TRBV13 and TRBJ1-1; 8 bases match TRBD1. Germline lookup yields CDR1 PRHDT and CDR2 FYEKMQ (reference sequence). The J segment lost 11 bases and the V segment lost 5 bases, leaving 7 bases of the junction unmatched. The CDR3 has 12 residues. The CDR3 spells CASSPQGALAFF. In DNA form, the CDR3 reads TGTGCCAGCAGCCCTCAGGGGGCGCTGGCTTTCTTT.

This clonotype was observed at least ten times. In DNA form, the CDR3 reads TGTGCCAGCAATAGGACAGGACGTGGCAATCAGCCCCAGCATTTT. Its protein product is CASNRTGRGNQPQHF. V and J are TRBV2 and TRBJ1-5; 7 bases agree with TRBD1. Germline V gene sequence: CDR1 SNHLY, CDR2 FYNNEI. The CDR3 is 15 amino acids. Trimming cost V 7 bases and J 2 bases; bases outside gene matches: 8.

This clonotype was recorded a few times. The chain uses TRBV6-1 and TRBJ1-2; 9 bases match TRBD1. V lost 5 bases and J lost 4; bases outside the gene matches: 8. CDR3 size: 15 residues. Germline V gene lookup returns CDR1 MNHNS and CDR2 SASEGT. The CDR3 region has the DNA TGTGCCAGCAGTCCGTTGACAGGGGGATCCTATGGCTACACCTTC. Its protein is CASSPLTGGSYGYTF.

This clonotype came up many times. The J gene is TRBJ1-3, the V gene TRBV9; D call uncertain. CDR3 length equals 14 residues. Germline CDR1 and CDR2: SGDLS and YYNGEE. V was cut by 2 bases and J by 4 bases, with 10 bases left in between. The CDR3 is CASSVMGSGNTIYF. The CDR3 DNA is TGTGCCAGCAGCGTCATGGGCTCCGGAAACACCATATATTTT.

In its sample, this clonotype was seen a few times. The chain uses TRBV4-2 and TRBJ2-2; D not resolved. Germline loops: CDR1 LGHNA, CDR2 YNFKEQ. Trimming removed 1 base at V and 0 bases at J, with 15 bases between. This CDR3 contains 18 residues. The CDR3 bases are TGTGCCAGCAGCCAAGTTTCAGCTTATTATACGAACACCGGGGAGCTGTTTTTT. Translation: CASSQVSAYYTNTGELFF.

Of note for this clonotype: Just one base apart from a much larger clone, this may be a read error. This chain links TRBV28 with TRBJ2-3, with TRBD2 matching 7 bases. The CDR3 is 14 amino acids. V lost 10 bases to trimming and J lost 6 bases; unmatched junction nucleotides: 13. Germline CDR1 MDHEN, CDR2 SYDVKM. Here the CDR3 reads CAISSGAPGDTQYF. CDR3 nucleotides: TGTGCCATCAGCAGCGGGGCTCCGGGGGATACGCAGTATTTT. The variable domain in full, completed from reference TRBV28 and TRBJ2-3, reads DVKVTQSSRYLVKRTGEKVFLECVQDMDHENMFWYRQDPGLGLRLIYFSYDVKMKEKGDIPEGYSVSREKKERFSLILESASTNQTSMYLCAISSGAPGDTQYFGPGTRLTVL.

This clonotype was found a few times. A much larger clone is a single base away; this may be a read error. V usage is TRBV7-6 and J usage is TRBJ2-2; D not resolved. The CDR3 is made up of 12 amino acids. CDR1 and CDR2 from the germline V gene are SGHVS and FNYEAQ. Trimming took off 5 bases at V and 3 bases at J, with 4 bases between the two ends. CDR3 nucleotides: TGTGCCAGCAGCCCTTACACCGGGGAGCTGTTTTTT. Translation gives CASSPYTGELFF.

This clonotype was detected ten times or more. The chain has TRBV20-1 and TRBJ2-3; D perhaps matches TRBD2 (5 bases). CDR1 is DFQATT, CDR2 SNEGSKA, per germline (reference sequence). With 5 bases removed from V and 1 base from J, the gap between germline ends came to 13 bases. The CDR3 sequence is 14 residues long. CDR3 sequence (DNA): TGCAGTGCTCTTTCGGGGTCCCGCACAGATACGCAGTATTTT. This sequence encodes CSALSGSRTDTQYF.

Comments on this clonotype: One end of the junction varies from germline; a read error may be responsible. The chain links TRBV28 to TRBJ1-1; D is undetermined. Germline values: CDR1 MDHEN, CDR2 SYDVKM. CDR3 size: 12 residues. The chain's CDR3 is CASSSQNTEAFF. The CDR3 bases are TGTGCTAGCAGTTCACAGAACACTGAAGCTTTCTTT.